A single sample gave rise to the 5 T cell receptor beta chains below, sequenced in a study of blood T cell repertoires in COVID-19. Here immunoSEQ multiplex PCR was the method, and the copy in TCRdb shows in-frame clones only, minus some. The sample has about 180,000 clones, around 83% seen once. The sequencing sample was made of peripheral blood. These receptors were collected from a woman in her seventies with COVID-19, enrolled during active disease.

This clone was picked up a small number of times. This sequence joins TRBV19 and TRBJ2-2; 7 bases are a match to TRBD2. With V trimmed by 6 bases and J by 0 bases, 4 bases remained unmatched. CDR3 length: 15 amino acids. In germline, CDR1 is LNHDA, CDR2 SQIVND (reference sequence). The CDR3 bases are TGTGCCAGTAGCTCCAGCGGGACGAACACCGGGGAGCTGTTTTTT. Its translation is CASSSSGTNTGELFF.

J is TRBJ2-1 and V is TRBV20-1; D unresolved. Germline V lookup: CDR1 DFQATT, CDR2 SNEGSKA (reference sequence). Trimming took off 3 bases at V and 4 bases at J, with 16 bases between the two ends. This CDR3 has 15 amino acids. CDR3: CSASTPEMSYNEQFF. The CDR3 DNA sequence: TGCAGTGCTAGTACCCCCGAGATGTCATACAATGAGCAGTTCTTC.

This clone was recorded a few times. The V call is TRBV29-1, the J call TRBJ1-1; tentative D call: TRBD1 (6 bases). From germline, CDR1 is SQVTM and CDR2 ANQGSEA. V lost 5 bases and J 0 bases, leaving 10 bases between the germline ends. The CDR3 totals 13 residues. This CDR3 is CSVQRGMNTEAFF. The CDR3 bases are TGCAGCGTTCAGAGGGGGATGAACACTGAAGCTTTCTTT.

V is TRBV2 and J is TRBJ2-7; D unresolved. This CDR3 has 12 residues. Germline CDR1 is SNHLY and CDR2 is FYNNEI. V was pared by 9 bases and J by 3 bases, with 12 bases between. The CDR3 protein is CASYLRGYEQYF. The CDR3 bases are TGTGCCAGTTACCTGAGAGGCTACGAGCAGTACTTC.

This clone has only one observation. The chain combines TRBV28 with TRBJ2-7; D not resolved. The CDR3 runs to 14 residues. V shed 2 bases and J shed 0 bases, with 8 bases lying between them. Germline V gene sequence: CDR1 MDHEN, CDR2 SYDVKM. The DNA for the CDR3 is TGTGCCAGCAGTTTAGGCGACAACTCCTACGAGCAGTACTTC. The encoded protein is CASSLGDNSYEQYF.